The present T cell receptor (beta chain) was sequenced within a study of blood T cell repertoires in COVID-19. The protocol was immunoSEQ multiplex PCR, while the TCRdb copy is restricted to in-frame clones and leaves out a portion. The sample consists of around 150,000 clones, almost 80% of them appearing once. CDR3 length: 17 amino acids. With V trimmed by 1 base and J by 8 bases, 14 bases remained unmatched. Germline V lookup: CDR1 SEHNR, CDR2 FQNEAQ (reference sequence). The chain links TRBV7-9 to TRBJ2-1, with TRBD2 matching over 7 bases. This receptor was obtained from a middle-aged man with active or convalescent COVID-19. Sequenced input: peripheral blood. The CDR3 nucleotides read TGTGCCAGCAGCTTAGACCCAGCGGGACCGCTTAGATATGAGCAGTTCTTC. This translates into CASSLDPAGPLRYEQFF.